One sample yielded the 25 T cell receptor beta chains listed below, sequenced in a study of cytomegalovirus exposure and HLA in healthy donors. Clones were read by immunoSEQ multiplex PCR, and TCRdb kept only the in-frame ones, dropping some. Of 85,000 to 120,000 clones in the sample, roughly 90% were seen once. Sequencing used PBMCs. The receptors come from a woman between 18 and 29 years old in good health and CMV-seropositive.

This clone has more than one count but fewer than ten. The chain uses TRBV5-6 and TRBJ2-2; TRBD1 aligns across 10 bases. Per the germline V gene, CDR1 is SGHDT and CDR2 is YYEEEE. J lost 8 bases, V lost 6 bases, and 13 bases had no gene match. The CDR3 length is 16 residues. The CDR3 nucleotides are TGTGCCAGCACCAGGACCGGGACAGGGGTTTCAGGGGAGCTGTTTTTT. It specifies CASTRTGTGVSGELFF.

The gene calls are TRBV12-5 and TRBJ1-1, with TRBD1 as a possible D gene (5 bases). Germline V CDR1 and CDR2: LGHNT, FRNRAP. This CDR3 spans 17 amino acids. V was clipped by 0 bases and J by 3 bases, with 17 bases between them. The CDR3 nucleotides are TGTGCTAGTGGTTTGGTACTCAAGGGGCGTCCAGACACTGAAGCTTTCTTT. Translation gives CASGLVLKGRPDTEAFF.

V gene TRBV5-4 combines with J gene TRBJ1-2; the match to TRBD1 covers 8 bases. The CDR3 spans 17 residues. The V gene's germline CDR1 is SGHNT and CDR2 YYREEE (reference sequence). J gave up 5 bases and V 6 bases, and 18 bases lay outside the gene matches. The CDR3 DNA follows: TGTGCCAGCACCTCGAGCGGGGGGCCAGGGGGCGTGTATGGCTACACCTTC. It yields the protein CASTSSGGPGGVYGYTF.

The chain joins TRBV4-3 to TRBJ2-5; possibly TRBD1 for D (5 bases). CDR3 length: 15 amino acids. The V gene's germline CDR1 is LGHNA and CDR2 YSLEER. V was pared by 1 base and J by 4 bases, with 13 bases between. CDR3 bases: TGCGCCAGCAGCCAAGGGGTCAGGGTAATAGAGACCCAGTACTTC. This sequence encodes CASSQGVRVIETQYF.

This chain connects TRBV6-1 to TRBJ2-1, with 8 bases aligning to TRBD1. Unmatched junction bases numbered 0, after V lost 3 bases and J lost 2 bases. The CDR3 sequence is 14 residues long. In germline, CDR1 is MNHNS, CDR2 SASEGT. This CDR3 reads CASSDRGPYNEQFF. DNA for the CDR3: TGTGCCAGCAGTGACAGGGGGCCCTACAATGAGCAGTTCTTC.

This chain joins TRBV9 and TRBJ1-6, with TRBD1 matching 9 bases. This CDR3 is built from 16 residues. Germline lookup yields CDR1 SGDLS and CDR2 YYNGEE. Trimming took 0 bases from V and 10 from J; bases not matched to a gene: 8. The CDR3 reads CASSVGGGTGSSPLHF. CDR3 nucleotides: TGTGCCAGCAGCGTAGGAGGGGGGACAGGGAGCTCACCCCTCCACTTT.

The CDR3 region has the DNA TGTGCCAGCAGTGAGGAGAGGGCCAACGTCCTGACTTTC. It codes for CASSEERANVLTF. The rearrangement joins TRBV2 to TRBJ2-6, with D hard to call. In germline, CDR1 is SNHLY, CDR2 FYNNEI. The CDR3 has 13 residues. Trimming cost V 3 bases and J 5 bases, with 5 bases left between them.

V is TRBV18 and J is TRBJ2-2; unclear D gene. The germline V gene encodes CDR1 KGHSH and CDR2 LQKENI. The CDR3 is 16 residues long. Trimming took 2 bases from V and 0 from J, leaving 10 bases between them. CDR3 bases: TGTGCCAGCTCACCAGCGAACAGAGCGAACACCGGGGAGCTGTTTTTT. Residues: CASSPANRANTGELFF.

This clone was detected a few times. The chain carries TRBV2 and TRBJ1-2, with no clear D. The CDR3 totals 13 residues. CDR1 is SNHLY, CDR2 FYNNEI, per germline. The germline V and J ends were trimmed by 4 bases and 4 bases, with 10 bases remaining between them. The CDR3 nucleotides are TGTGCCAGCAGTGGTCCGGGAAGCTATGGCTACACCTTC. It codes for CASSGPGSYGYTF.

This clone was seen a few times. This sequence joins TRBV2 and TRBJ1-1; perhaps TRBD1 as D (5 bases). Looked up from germline, CDR1 is SNHLY and CDR2 is FYNNEI. The V and J ends lost 1 base and 4 bases respectively, with 10 bases between them. The CDR3 totals 14 residues. CDR3 nucleotide sequence: TGTGCCAGCAGTGAAGAGGGGATGGTCACTGAAGCTTTCTTT. Translation gives CASSEEGMVTEAFF.

The chain joins TRBV5-1 to TRBJ2-1, with a weak D call TRBD1 (5 bases). With 4 bases removed from V and 6 bases from J, the gap between germline ends came to 17 bases. The germline V gene has CDR1 SGHRS and CDR2 YFSETQ. CDR3 length equals 15 residues. The CDR3 loop is CASSIQGRGPNEQFF. CDR3 nucleotide sequence: TGCGCCAGCAGCATCCAGGGTAGGGGCCCCAATGAGCAGTTCTTC.

The V call is TRBV6-5, the J call TRBJ1-2; D gene unclear. CDR3 length equals 15 residues. The germline V gene has CDR1 MNHEY and CDR2 SVGAGI. Trimming cost V 2 bases and J 8 bases, with 18 bases left between them. DNA of the CDR3: TGTGCCAGCAGTTACGCTCCGGCCACGCCGGGGGGCTACACCTTC. It specifies CASSYAPATPGGYTF.

The genes are TRBV5-4 and TRBJ2-2, with 14 bases fitting TRBD2. The germline V gene encodes CDR1 SGHNT and CDR2 YYREEE (reference sequence). The V and J ends lost 4 bases and 3 bases, in that order; junction bases with no gene match: 2. The CDR3 length is 16 residues. The CDR3 coding sequence is TGTGCCAGCAGCCTGGGACTAGCGGGGGACACCGGGGAGCTGTTTTTT. Its protein is CASSLGLAGDTGELFF. The full variable domain, its missing parts supplied by reference TRBV5-4 and TRBJ2-2, is ETGVTQSPTHLIKTRGQQVTLRCSSQSGHNTVSWYQQALGQGPQFIFQYYREEENGRGNFPPRFSGLQFPNYSSELNVNALELDDSALYLCASSLGLAGDTGELFFGEGSRLTVL.

The J gene is TRBJ2-1, the V gene TRBV5-1; 14 positions agree with TRBD2. With V trimmed by 4 bases and J by 3 bases, 6 bases remained unmatched. The CDR3 is 17 amino acids. Germline V gene lookup returns CDR1 SGHRS and CDR2 YFSETQ. CDR3 in amino acids: CASSPGLAGAFYNEQFF. CDR3 DNA: TGCGCCAGCAGCCCGGGACTAGCGGGGGCGTTCTACAATGAGCAGTTCTTC.

The chain uses TRBV6-1 and TRBJ2-7, with 7 bases lining up with TRBD2. Germline CDR1 is MNHNS and CDR2 is SASEGT. The CDR3 spans 15 residues. J gave up 7 bases and V 4 bases, and 13 bases lay outside the gene matches. The CDR3 bases are TGTGCCAGCAGTGTCGTACGGGAGGTGGGTAGGGAGCAGTACTTC. This gives the protein CASSVVREVGREQYF.

The V call is TRBV5-8, the J call TRBJ2-2; 7 bases are a match to TRBD2. Germline CDR1 and CDR2: SGHTS and YDEGEE. Trimming took 6 bases from V and 7 from J; bases not matched to a gene: 12. CDR3 length: 15 amino acids. CDR3 amino acids: CASTLRLAADGELFF. The DNA of the CDR3 is TGTGCCAGCACCCTGCGGCTAGCGGCGGACGGGGAGCTGTTTTTT. The entire variable domain, with the rest obtained from reference TRBV5-8 and TRBJ2-2, is as follows: EAGVTQSPTHLIKTRGQQATLRCSPISGHTSVYWYQQALGLGLQFLLWYDEGEERNRGNFPPRFSGRQFPNYSSELNVNALELEDSALYLCASTLRLAADGELFFGEGSRLTVL.

The chain couples TRBV19 to TRBJ2-7, with 7 bases aligning to TRBD1. The CDR3 is 15 amino acids. From germline, CDR1 is LNHDA and CDR2 SQIVND (reference sequence). The junction had 8 bases not matched to a gene; V was cut back by 5 bases and J by 1 base. In DNA form, the CDR3 reads TGTGCCAGTAGTGCCCGCTGGGACAGTTCCTACGAGCAGTACTTC. Protein product: CASSARWDSSYEQYF. Using reference TRBV19 and TRBJ2-7 for the parts outside the CDR3, the full variable domain is DGGITQSPKYLFRKEGQNVTLSCEQNLNHDAMYWYRQDPGQGLRLIYYSQIVNDFQKGDIAEGYSVSREKKESFPLTVTSAQKNPTAFYLCASSARWDSSYEQYFGPGTRLTVT.

The V call is TRBV27, the J call TRBJ1-6; D possibly corresponds to TRBD1 (5 bases). CDR1 and CDR2 from the germline V gene are MNHEY and SMNVEV (reference sequence). V lost 6 bases to trimming and J lost 0 bases, with 9 bases between them. This CDR3 region has 15 residues. CDR3 protein: CASRGRGSYNSPLHF. DNA for the CDR3: TGTGCCAGCAGAGGGAGGGGCTCCTATAATTCACCCCTCCACTTT.

CDR3 sequence (DNA): TGTGCCAGCAGCTCGGGACAGGGGTTAGATGGGCGCTATGGCTACACCTTC. This sequence encodes CASSSGQGLDGRYGYTF. V gene TRBV5-8 combines with J gene TRBJ1-2; the match to TRBD1 covers 10 bases. V dropped 3 bases and J dropped 4; count of bases not matched to a gene: 12. CDR3 length: 17 residues. CDR1 and CDR2 from the germline V gene are SGHTS and YDEGEE. The complete variable domain, with remaining parts taken from reference TRBV5-8 and TRBJ1-2, reads EAGVTQSPTHLIKTRGQQATLRCSPISGHTSVYWYQQALGLGLQFLLWYDEGEERNRGNFPPRFSGRQFPNYSSELNVNALELEDSALYLCASSSGQGLDGRYGYTFGSGTRLTVV.

This sequence joins TRBV4-3 and TRBJ2-2; a weak D match, TRBD1 (5 bases). Germline CDR1 is LGHNA and CDR2 is YSLEER. Trimming left V 1 base short and J 3 bases short, with 15 bases between. The CDR3 length is 17 residues. The DNA of the CDR3 is TGCGCCAGCAGCCAAGTCTCCAGGGCCGTCCACACCGGGGAGCTGTTTTTT. It codes for CASSQVSRAVHTGELFF.

The gene calls are TRBV28 and TRBJ2-7; a weak D match, TRBD1 (5 bases). This CDR3 has 16 amino acids. V shed 6 bases and J shed 1 base, with 19 bases lying between them. Per germline, CDR1 MDHEN and CDR2 SYDVKM. CDR3 coding DNA: TGTGCCAGCAGGATGAAGATGGGGCTCGGATCCTACGAGCAGTACTTC. Translated, it gives CASRMKMGLGSYEQYF.

This chain joins TRBV7-9 and TRBJ1-1; 8 nucleotides line up with TRBD1. J gave up 2 bases and V 5 bases, and 7 bases lay outside the gene matches. The CDR3 consists of 15 residues. From germline, CDR1 is SEHNR and CDR2 FQNEAQ (reference sequence). The CDR3 nucleotides read TGTGCCAGCAGCGCCAGACAGGGGAGTAACACTGAAGCTTTCTTT. This sequence encodes CASSARQGSNTEAFF.

The V call is TRBV4-1, the J call TRBJ1-1; 7 bases line up with TRBD1. Trimming cost V 3 bases and J 1 base; bases outside gene matches: 8. This CDR3 comprises 16 residues. Germline V gene lookup returns CDR1 MGHRA and CDR2 YSYEKL. CDR3 region: CASSHVPTGANTEAFF. CDR3 coding DNA: TGCGCCAGCAGCCATGTACCTACAGGGGCGAACACTGAAGCTTTCTTT.

The chain recombines TRBV28 with TRBJ2-2; 7 bases fit TRBD1. There are 14 residues in the CDR3. Germline trimming cut 6 bases from V and 6 bases from J; bases unmatched to any gene: 7. Germline CDR1 is MDHEN and CDR2 is SYDVKM. The chain's CDR3 is CASRKTGDPGELFF. The CDR3 bases are TGTGCCAGCAGGAAAACAGGGGATCCCGGGGAGCTGTTTTTT. The full variable domain, rest sourced from reference TRBV28 and TRBJ2-2, is DVKVTQSSRYLVKRTGEKVFLECVQDMDHENMFWYRQDPGLGLRLIYFSYDVKMKEKGDIPEGYSVSREKKERFSLILESASTNQTSMYLCASRKTGDPGELFFGEGSRLTVL.

The chain carries TRBV6-1 and TRBJ2-5; 8 bases match TRBD2. The length of the CDR3 is 16 residues. J gave up 2 bases and V 3 bases, and 8 bases lay outside the gene matches. Germline CDR1 and CDR2: MNHNS and SASEGT. As DNA, the CDR3 is TGTGCCAGCAGTGAGAGCGGGAGACCCTCTCAAGAGACCCAGTACTTC. It yields the protein CASSESGRPSQETQYF.